This TCR beta chain is from a study of cytomegalovirus exposure and HLA in healthy donors. Amplification used 60 Vbeta primers and 13 Jbeta primers. Method: immunoSEQ multiplex PCR; TCRdb's copy keeps in-frame clones and lacks some. This sample has about 98,000 clones, with 74% found just once. This CDR3 spans 16 amino acids. Germline V gives CDR1 LGHNA, CDR2 YNFKEQ. Trimming left V 3 bases short and J 1 base short, with 16 bases between. Study conclusions and caveats: There were reportedly fewer N-insertions in an Asian-associated ancestry cluster than the roughly 610-donor mean, in a later analysis. Some V segments could not be told apart, so they were left out, TRBV6-2 and TRBV6-3 among them. Earlier analysis yielded a pattern in which most TCR beta V segments were productive about 87% or about 30% of the time. A link between a missense DCLRE1C variant and TCR beta V- and J-gene trimming emerged from a later analysis.

As to this clone: Its antigen is unknown.

The specimen was PBMCs. This rearrangement joins TRBV4-2 to TRBJ2-7, with a possible D match to TRBD1 (8 bases). The TCR originated in a male donor in good health and CMV-seronegative. As DNA, the CDR3 is TGTGCCAGCAGCCACGGACAGGGAGGGGGGTCCTACGAGCAGTACTTC. Encoded protein: CASSHGQGGGSYEQYF.